The present T cell receptor (beta chain) was sequenced within a study of type 1 regulatory T cells. Study-wide context: T-allo10 is a Tr1-enriched, alloantigen-specific CD4 T cell product made in vitro.

CDR3 size: 15 residues. Germline V gives CDR1 SQVTM, CDR2 ANQGSEA. Trimming at V came to 7 bases and at J to 4 bases, leaving 11 bases not matched to a gene. Using its own MiXCR run on the reads, TCRdb lists one record per CDR3 protein. The sample lists 20,000 to 25,000 distinct CDR3 sequences, 55% to 80% seen once, with roughly an eighth in the top ten. Graft donor-derived T-allo10 cells were described as host-alloantigen-specific, anergic, and alloantigen-specifically suppressive. A note on this clonotype: What it binds is not known.

The chain carries TRBV29-1 and TRBJ2-7; 12 bases fit TRBD2. The sequence came from a human donor in good health. Sequencing input: cultured T cells, either the whole culture or a sorted T cell fraction (not recorded which). Subset denoted: Tr1-enriched cell product generated in vitro against host alloantigens. The CDR3 region has the DNA TGCAGCGCCCAGCCCACTAGCGGGGGGTCTTACGAGCAGTACTTC. Residues: CSAQPTSGGSYEQYF.